One sample yielded the 7 T cell receptor beta chains listed below, sequenced in a study of beta chain features in type 1 diabetes. Expressed TCRB transcripts were sequenced because the isolated RNA had all been reverse transcribed beforehand. The protocol was immunoSEQ multiplex PCR, while the TCRdb copy is restricted to in-frame clones and leaves out a portion. The sample records a few hundred thousand clones, 8% to 13% being singletons. Input material: naive CD4+ T cells from blood. These receptor sequences come from a woman in her 30s in good health.

Only a few counts were recorded for this clone. V and J are TRBV9 and TRBJ1-2, with a weak D call TRBD1 (5 bases). Deletions cut 3 bases from V and 5 bases from J, with 20 bases between. Germline V lookup: CDR1 SGDLS, CDR2 YYNGEE. The CDR3 runs 16 residues. DNA for the CDR3: TGTGCCAGCAGCGGGGGGGACGTCCCGAAGACTTATGGCTACACCTTC. It specifies CASSGGDVPKTYGYTF.

This clone came up a few times. The chain links TRBV27 to TRBJ2-1, with 10 bases that match TRBD2. The CDR3 is made up of 16 amino acids. In germline, CDR1 is MNHEY, CDR2 SMNVEV (reference sequence). J gave up 9 bases and V 5 bases, and 13 bases lay outside the gene matches. The CDR3 nucleotides read TGTGCCAGCAGTGGGGGAATGACTAGCGGGTATGGTGAGCAGTTCTTC. It encodes CASSGGMTSGYGEQFF.

The genes are TRBV5-6 and TRBJ1-4, with TRBD1 matching over 10 bases. V was pared by 2 bases and J by 8 bases, with 6 bases of the junction left unmatched. CDR3 length: 15 amino acids. The V gene's germline CDR1 is SGHDT and CDR2 YYEEEE. CDR3 DNA sequence: TGTGCCAGCAGCTTTAGGGGACAGGGGAACGAAAAACTGTTTTTT. Its protein product is CASSFRGQGNEKLFF.

The chain has TRBV9 and TRBJ2-3; D call uncertain. Looked up from germline, CDR1 is SGDLS and CDR2 is YYNGEE. The CDR3 totals 13 residues. The V end lost 4 bases, the J end lost 0 bases, and 6 bases lay between the germline ends. CDR3 sequence (DNA): TGTGCCAGCAGCTCTTCTAGCACAGATACGCAGTATTTT. Protein: CASSSSSTDTQYF.

The table lists this clone with a few counts. This chain uses TRBV28 with TRBJ2-7; D is undetermined. CDR3 size: 14 residues. Germline-derived CDR1 and CDR2 are MDHEN and SYDVKM. The V end was cut by 6 bases, the J end by 3 bases, with 15 bases between. The chain's CDR3 is CASSLQPGIYEQYF. The CDR3 DNA follows: TGTGCCAGCAGCCTACAGCCAGGAATCTACGAGCAGTACTTC.

Only a few counts were recorded for this clone. V gene TRBV7-6 combines with J gene TRBJ2-7; the D is unclear. This CDR3 is built from 15 residues. Trimming cost V 5 bases and J 2 bases, with 16 bases left between them. CDR1 and CDR2 from the germline V gene are SGHVS and FNYEAQ. CDR3 residues: CASSQRYSPTYEQYF. For the CDR3, the DNA is TGTGCCAGCAGCCAACGGTACAGCCCGACCTACGAGCAGTACTTC.

This chain links TRBV14 with TRBJ2-3; tentatively, D is TRBD2 (5 bases). This CDR3 contains 16 residues. Germline values: CDR1 SGHDN, CDR2 FVKESK. V gave up 0 bases and J gave up 4 bases, with 14 bases separating them. The CDR3 region is CASSQDTRVPPDTQYF. DNA of the CDR3: TGTGCCAGCAGCCAAGACACGAGGGTCCCCCCAGATACGCAGTATTTT.